Below, 4 T cell receptor beta chains from the same sample are listed, as sequenced in a study of response to subunit inactivated influenza vaccine (dated by TCRdb to the late 2010s). Libraries were prepared through RT-PCR. Instrument on record: Illumina HiSeq 2500. TCRdb reran the public reads through fastp at Q25 and MiXCR, keeping productive beta chains. Rows are combined by CDR3 protein, so each entry shows the most common genes and DNA. The sample includes about 700,000 distinct CDR3 sequences, with around 14% observed a single time. Jointly, the top ten make up more than 9% of the sample. The sequencing here drew on PBMCs from blood, taken 11 to 12 days after vaccination. These receptors originate from a middle-aged man who received an inactivated influenza vaccine. Donor details come from another sample of the same person, matched by shared clones.

This clonotype was seen a few times. The chain employs TRBV6-2 or TRBV6-3 and TRBJ2-7; D may be TRBD1 (7 bases). There are 13 residues in the CDR3. Germline values: CDR1 MNHEY, CDR2 SVGEGT. Trimming pared 10 bases from V and 3 bases from J, leaving 16 bases between. CDR3 in DNA: TGTGCCATACGGGAGACAGGGAACTACGAGCAGTACTTC. It translates to CAIRETGNYEQYF.

This clonotype was observed many times. The chain combines TRBV5-1 with TRBJ1-2; unclear D gene. V lost 0 bases, J lost 5 bases, and 8 bases lay in between. There are 13 residues in the CDR3. The V gene's germline CDR1 is SGHRS and CDR2 YFSETQ. CDR3 bases: TGCGCCAGCAGCTTGGTAGATGGTTATGGCTACACCTTC. As protein: CASSLVDGYGYTF.

The chain uses TRBV6-2 or TRBV6-3 and TRBJ1-5; TRBD1 matches 8 bases. Trimming at V came to 7 bases and at J to 6 bases, leaving 5 bases not matched to a gene. The length of the CDR3 is 13 residues. CDR1 and CDR2 (germline): MNHEY, SVGEGT. The CDR3 sequence is CASTRDRSQPQHF. The CDR3 region has the DNA TGTGCCAGCACACGGGACAGGTCTCAGCCCCAGCATTTT.

There are a few counts of this clonotype. J is TRBJ2-3 and V is TRBV10-3; D call uncertain. The germline CDR1 and CDR2 sequences are ENHRY and SYGVKD. Deletions cut 6 bases from V and 2 bases from J, with 6 bases between. This CDR3 is built from 12 residues. In DNA form, the CDR3 reads TGTGCCATCAGGTCTGACACAGATACGCAGTATTTT. Its protein product is CAIRSDTDTQYF.